This entry is about one T cell receptor (beta chain). Its antigen is not identified. This entry belongs to a study of Tregs in tolerant kidney transplant recipients. The data were produced by immunoSEQ multiplex PCR, yet TCRdb's version contains in-frame clones alone and is incomplete. The table records some 74,000 clones, under 95% of them present only once. V shed 0 bases and J shed 0 bases, with 16 bases lying between them. Germline values: CDR1 MGHRA, CDR2 YSYEKL. The length of the CDR3 is 18 residues. Study conclusions and caveats: Few patients were studied, so findings need validation in larger groups.

The sequences come from Tregs from blood, collected before the transplant. This clonotype was obtained from a human donor who received a combined kidney and bone marrow transplant. The V call is TRBV4-1, the J call TRBJ2-3, with D perhaps TRBD2 (7 bases). CDR3 protein: CASSQDRGAELSTDTQYF. CDR3 DNA: TGCGCCAGCAGCCAAGATCGGGGGGCGGAGCTTAGCACAGATACGCAGTATTTT.